This section outlines one T cell receptor beta chain sequence together with its context. This sample is part of a study of shared clonotypes between healthy human individuals. Study overall: A donor's plate count was three for CD4 naive and three for CD4 memory; CD8 naive had two and CD8 memory one.

In germline, CDR1 is PRHDT, CDR2 FYEKMQ (reference sequence). J was trimmed by 2 bases and V by 1 base; bases with no gene match: 8. The length of the CDR3 is 17 residues. Each subset's genomic DNA was split evenly across several immunoSEQ plates. The method was immunoSEQ multiplex PCR; TCRdb's version includes in-frame clones alone and lacks a portion of them. The repertoire has about 800,000 clones, 95% to 97% of them found once; the top ten carry less than 0.25%. CD45RO-negative CD8 cells positively selected for CCR7 made up the naive population, which excluded terminally differentiated effector memory CD45RA+ cells.

This TCR was recovered from a young man in good health. The sequencing sample was made of naive CD8+ T cells sorted from blood. The J gene is TRBJ2-7, the V gene TRBV13, with TRBD1 identical over 10 bases. The CDR3, as DNA: TGTGCCAGCAGCTTAGCGTCCGACAGGGGGCATCCCTACGAGCAGTACTTC. Translation: CASSLASDRGHPYEQYF.